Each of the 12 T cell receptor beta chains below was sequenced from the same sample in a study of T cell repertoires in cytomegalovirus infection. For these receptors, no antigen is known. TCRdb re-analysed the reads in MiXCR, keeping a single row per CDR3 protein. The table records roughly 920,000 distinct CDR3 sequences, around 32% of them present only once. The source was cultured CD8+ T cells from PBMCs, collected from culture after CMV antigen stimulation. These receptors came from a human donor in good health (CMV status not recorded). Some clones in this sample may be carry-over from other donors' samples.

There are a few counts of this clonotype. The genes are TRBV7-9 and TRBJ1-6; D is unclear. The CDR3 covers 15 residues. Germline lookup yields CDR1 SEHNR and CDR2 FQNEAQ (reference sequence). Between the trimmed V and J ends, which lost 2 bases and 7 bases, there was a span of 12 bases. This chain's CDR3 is CASSLNPWTNSPLHF. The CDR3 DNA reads TGTGCCAGCAGCTTAAACCCGTGGACGAATTCACCCCTCCACTTT.

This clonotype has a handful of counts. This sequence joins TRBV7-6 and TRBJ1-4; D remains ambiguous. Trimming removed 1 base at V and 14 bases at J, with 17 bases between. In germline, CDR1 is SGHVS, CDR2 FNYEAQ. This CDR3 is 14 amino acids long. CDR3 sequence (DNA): TGTGCCAGCAGCTTAGAGGAGGATCCTATAGGGCTGTTTTTT. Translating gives CASSLEEDPIGLFF.

The CDR3 coding sequence is TGTGCCAGTAGTATAGCCTCGGGACTAGCGGGGGACAATGAGCAGTTCTTC. It specifies CASSIASGLAGDNEQFF. The chain employs TRBV19 and TRBJ2-1; 14 bases are a match to TRBD2. Germline V lookup: CDR1 LNHDA, CDR2 SQIVND (reference sequence). Germline trimming cut 1 base from V and 5 bases from J; bases unmatched to any gene: 4. The CDR3 runs 17 residues.

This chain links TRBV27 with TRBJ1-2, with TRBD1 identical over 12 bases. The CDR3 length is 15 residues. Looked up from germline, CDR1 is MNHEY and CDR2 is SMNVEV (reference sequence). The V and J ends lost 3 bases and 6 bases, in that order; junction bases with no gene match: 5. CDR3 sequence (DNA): TGTGCCAGCAGTTTCGGGACAGGGGGCGAAAATGGCTACACCTTC. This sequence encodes CASSFGTGGENGYTF.

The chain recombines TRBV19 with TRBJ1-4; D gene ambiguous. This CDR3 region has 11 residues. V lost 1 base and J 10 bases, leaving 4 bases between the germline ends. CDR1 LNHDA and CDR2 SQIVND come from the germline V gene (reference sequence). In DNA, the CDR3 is TGTGCCAGTAGTATAGGACCAAAACTGTTTTTT. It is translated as CASSIGPKLFF.

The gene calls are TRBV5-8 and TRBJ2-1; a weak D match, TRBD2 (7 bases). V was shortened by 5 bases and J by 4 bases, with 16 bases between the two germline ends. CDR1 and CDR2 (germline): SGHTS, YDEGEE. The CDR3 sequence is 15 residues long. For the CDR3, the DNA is TGTGCCAGCAGGGACGGGGGGCGATGGTACAATGAGCAGTTCTTC. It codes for CASRDGGRWYNEQFF.

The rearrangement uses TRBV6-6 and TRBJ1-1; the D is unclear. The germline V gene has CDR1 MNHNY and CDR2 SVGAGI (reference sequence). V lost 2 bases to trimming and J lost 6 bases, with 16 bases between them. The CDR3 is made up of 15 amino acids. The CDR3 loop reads CASSYGLVPAAEAFF. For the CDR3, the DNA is TGTGCCAGCAGTTACGGTCTAGTGCCGGCGGCTGAAGCTTTCTTT.

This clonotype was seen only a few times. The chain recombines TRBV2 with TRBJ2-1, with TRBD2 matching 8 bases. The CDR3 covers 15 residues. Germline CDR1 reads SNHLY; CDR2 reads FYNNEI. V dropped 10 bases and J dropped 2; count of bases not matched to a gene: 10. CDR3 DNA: TGTGCCAAATTGTCGGGGGGGTCCCCCTACAATGAGCAGTTCTTC. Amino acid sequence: CAKLSGGSPYNEQFF.

The CDR3 protein is CANKVQGTDTQYF. The CDR3 coding sequence is TGTGCCAACAAGGTCCAGGGCACAGATACGCAGTATTTT. This sequence joins TRBV28 and TRBJ2-3; no clear D. With 10 bases removed from V and 1 base from J, the gap between germline ends came to 12 bases. This CDR3 is built from 13 residues. Per germline, CDR1 MDHEN and CDR2 SYDVKM. Filled out from reference TRBV28 and TRBJ2-3, the complete variable domain reads DVKVTQSSRYLVKRTGEKVFLECVQDMDHENMFWYRQDPGLGLRLIYFSYDVKMKEKGDIPEGYSVSREKKERFSLILESASTNQTSMYLCANKVQGTDTQYFGPGTRLTVL.

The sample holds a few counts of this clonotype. CDR3 in amino acids: CASRASLEGQPQHF. The CDR3 DNA is TGTGCCAGCCGGGCGTCCCTCGAGGGACAGCCCCAGCATTTT. V gene TRBV12-3 or TRBV12-4 combines with J gene TRBJ1-5; D is ambiguous. Trimming left V 8 bases short and J 7 bases short, with 18 bases between. This CDR3 is built from 14 residues.

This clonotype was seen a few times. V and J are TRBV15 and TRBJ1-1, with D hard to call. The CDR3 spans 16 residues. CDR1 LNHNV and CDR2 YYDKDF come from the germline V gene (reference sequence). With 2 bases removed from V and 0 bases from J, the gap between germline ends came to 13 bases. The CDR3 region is CATSRISDYLNTEAFF. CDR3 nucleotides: TGTGCCACCAGCAGAATCTCGGATTATCTGAACACTGAAGCTTTCTTT.

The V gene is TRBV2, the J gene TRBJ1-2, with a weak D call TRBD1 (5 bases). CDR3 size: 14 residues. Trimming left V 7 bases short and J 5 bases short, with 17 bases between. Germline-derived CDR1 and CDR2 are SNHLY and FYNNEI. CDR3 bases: TGTGCCAGCACTGGACAAAAGGTCTGGTATGGCTACACCTTC. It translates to CASTGQKVWYGYTF.